This T cell receptor beta chain was observed in a study of blood T cells in healthy people across ages. This clonotype was counted only a few times. No antigen is known for it. This CDR3 contains 14 residues. Germline loops: CDR1 MGHRA, CDR2 YSYEKL. J was trimmed by 10 bases and V by 1 base; bases with no gene match: 6. Each donor's blood draw was around 9.2 milliliters of peripheral blood. A second PCR of about 6 to 11 cycles used a sample-barcoded 5' primer and a J-beta primer mix. Samples each returned at least 3 million CDR3-containing paired-end reads. TCRdb redid the calling of the 5' RACE reads with MiXCR, one entry per CDR3 protein. The sample yields about 680,000 distinct CDR3 sequences, around 45% seen once. The study's findings and limits: TCR beta diversity was tightly associated with the proportion of naive T cells.

This chain links TRBV4-1 with TRBJ1-2, with TRBD1 identical over 10 bases. Specimen: blood. This TCR came from a woman aged 55-70 years in good health. CDR3 sequence (DNA): TGCGCCAGCAGCCAAGCCTGGACAGGGGGTCACTACACCTTC. Translated, it gives CASSQAWTGGHYTF.